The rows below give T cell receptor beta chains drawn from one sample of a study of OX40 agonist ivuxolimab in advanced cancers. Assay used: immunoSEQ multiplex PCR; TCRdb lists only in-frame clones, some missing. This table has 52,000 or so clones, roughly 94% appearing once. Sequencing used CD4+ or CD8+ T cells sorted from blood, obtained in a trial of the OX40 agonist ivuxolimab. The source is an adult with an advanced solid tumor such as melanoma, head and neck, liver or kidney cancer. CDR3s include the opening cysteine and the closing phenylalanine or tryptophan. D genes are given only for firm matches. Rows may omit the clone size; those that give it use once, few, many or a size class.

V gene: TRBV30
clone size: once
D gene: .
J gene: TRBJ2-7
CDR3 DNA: TGTGCCTGGAGTGTACCCCCCGAGCAGTACTTC
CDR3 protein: CAWSVPPEQYF

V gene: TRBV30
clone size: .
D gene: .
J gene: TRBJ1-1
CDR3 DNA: TGTGCCTGGAGTGTGGAGGATAACACTGAAGCTTTCTTT
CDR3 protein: CAWSVEDNTEAFF

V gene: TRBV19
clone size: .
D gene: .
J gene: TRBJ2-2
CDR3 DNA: TGTGCCAGTAGTATTTCGGGCCGCGGGGAGCTGTTTTTT
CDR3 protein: CASSISGRGELFF

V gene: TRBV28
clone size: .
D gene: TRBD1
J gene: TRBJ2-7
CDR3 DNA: TGTGCCAGCAGTACCAGGGGGCTTCCCTACGAGCAGTACTTC
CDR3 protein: CASSTRGLPYEQYF

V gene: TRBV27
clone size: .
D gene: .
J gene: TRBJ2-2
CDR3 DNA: TGTGCCAGCAGTTTAACTGCTGGGATCACCGGGGAGCTGTTTTTT
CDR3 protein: CASSLTAGITGELFF

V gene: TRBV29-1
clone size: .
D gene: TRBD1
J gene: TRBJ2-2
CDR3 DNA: TGCAGCGTCCTCACACAGGGGGCGCTTGGGGAGCTGTTTTTT
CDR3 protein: CSVLTQGALGELFF

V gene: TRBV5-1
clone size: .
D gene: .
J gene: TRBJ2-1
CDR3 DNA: TGCGCCAGCAGCTTGGATCCTAGTAGCTCTGAGCAGTTCTTC
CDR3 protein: CASSLDPSSSEQFF

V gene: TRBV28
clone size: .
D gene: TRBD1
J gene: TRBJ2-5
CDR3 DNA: TGTGCCAGCAGTACAGACAGGGGAGAGACCCAGTACTTC
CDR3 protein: CASSTDRGETQYF

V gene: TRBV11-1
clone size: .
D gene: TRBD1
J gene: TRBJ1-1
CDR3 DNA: TGTGCCAGCAGCTTGGGACAGGGGCCCACTGAAGCTTTCTTT
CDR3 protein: CASSLGQGPTEAFF

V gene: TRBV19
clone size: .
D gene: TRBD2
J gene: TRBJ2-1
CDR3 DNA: TGTGCCAGTAGTATACTCGGGAGGTGGTCCGATGAGCAGTTCTTC
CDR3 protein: CASSILGRWSDEQFF

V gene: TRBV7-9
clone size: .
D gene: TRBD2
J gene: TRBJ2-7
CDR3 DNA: TGTGCCAGCAGCCCGGGGGGGGATTACGAGCAGTACTTC
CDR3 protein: CASSPGGDYEQYF

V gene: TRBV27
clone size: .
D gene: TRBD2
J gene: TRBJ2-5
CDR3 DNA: TGTGCCAGCAGTTTTATTGGAACTAGCGGGGCAAACTTCGGGGAGACCCAGTACTTC
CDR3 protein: CASSFIGTSGANFGETQYF

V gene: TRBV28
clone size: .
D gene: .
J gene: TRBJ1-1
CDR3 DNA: TGTGCCAGCACCCTGGGACGGAACACTGAAGCTTTCTTT
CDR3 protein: CASTLGRNTEAFF

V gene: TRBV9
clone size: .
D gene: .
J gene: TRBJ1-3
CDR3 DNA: TGTGCCAGCAGCCCAACAGGGTCCGGGAACACCATATATTTT
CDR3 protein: CASSPTGSGNTIYF

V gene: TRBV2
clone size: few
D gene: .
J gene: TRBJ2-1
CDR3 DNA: TGTGCCAGCAGTTATGACGGGGGCAATGAGCAGTTCTTC
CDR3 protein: CASSYDGGNEQFF

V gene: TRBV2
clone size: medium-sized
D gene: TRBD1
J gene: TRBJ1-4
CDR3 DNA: TGTGCCAGCAGTTGGACAGGGGAAAAACTGTTTTTT
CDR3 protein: CASSWTGEKLFF

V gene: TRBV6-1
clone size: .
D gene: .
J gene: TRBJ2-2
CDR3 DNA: TGTGCCAGCAGTGAAGAGGTGGCCACCGGGGAGCTGTTTTTT
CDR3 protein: CASSEEVATGELFF